This T cell receptor (beta chain) was recovered during a study of T cell responses to AZD1222 COVID-19 vaccine. The CDR3 has 12 amino acids. The V gene's germline CDR1 is SGHRS and CDR2 YFSETQ. The V gene lost 0 bases and the J gene lost 2 bases, with 2 bases spanning the gap. Clones were read by immunoSEQ multiplex PCR, and TCRdb kept only the in-frame ones, dropping some. In the table there are roughly 100,000 clones, about 91% of which are singletons. Here the sequenced sample was peripheral blood, taken on day 0 of AZD1222 vaccination. The chain is built from TRBV5-1 and TRBJ1-2; D ambiguous. The receptor was derived from an adult in good health. DNA for the CDR3: TGCGCCAGCAGCTTGGAGAACTATGGCTACACCTTC. Amino acid sequence: CASSLENYGYTF.